The rows below give T cell receptor beta chains drawn from one sample of a study of blood T cell repertoires in COVID-19. The protocol was immunoSEQ multiplex PCR, while the TCRdb copy is restricted to in-frame clones and leaves out a portion. The top ten hold roughly 3.7% of the sample, which has roughly 190,000 clones, about 86% seen once. The source material was peripheral blood. These receptors all come from a man aged 18 to 29 with active or convalescent COVID-19. CDR3s include the opening cysteine and the closing phenylalanine or tryptophan. D genes are given only for firm matches. Size is stated for part of the rows, as once, few or many counts, or as a class when the clone is expanded.

>NA|NA|TRBJ2-1|TRBV7-8
CASSSPGKLDEQFF
TGTGCCAGCAGCTCTCCAGGGAAGTTGGATGAGCAGTTCTTC
>NA|NA|TRBJ1-1|TRBV11-2
CASSLGELGRWDVAFF
TGTGCCAGCAGCTTAGGGGAGCTAGGGCGATGGGATGTCGCTTTCTTT
>few|TRBD2|TRBJ2-3|TRBV7-6
CASSLRPAGGPDTQYF
TGTGCCAGCAGCTTACGTCCAGCGGGAGGGCCAGATACGCAGTATTTT
>NA|TRBD2|TRBJ2-7|TRBV6-1
CASSEVLAGATYEQYF
TGTGCCAGCAGTGAAGTACTAGCGGGGGCCACCTACGAGCAGTACTTC
>NA|TRBD2|TRBJ2-3|TRBV10-3
CAITELAGENGTDTQYF
TGTGCCATCACTGAACTAGCGGGAGAAAATGGCACAGATACGCAGTATTTT
>NA|TRBD2|TRBJ2-3|TRBV5-1
CASGGLAGTIGTDTQYF
TGCGCCAGCGGAGGACTAGCGGGTACTATAGGCACAGATACGCAGTATTTT
>NA|NA|TRBJ1-5|TRBV28
CASSREGRTGTQHF
TGTGCCAGCAGTAGGGAGGGGAGAACGGGGACCCAGCATTTT
>NA|TRBD2|TRBJ2-3|TRBV4-2
CASSQDGSGGLTDTQYF
TGTGCCAGCAGCCAAGATGGTAGCGGGGGACTCACAGATACGCAGTATTTT
>NA|TRBD1|TRBJ1-6|TRBV10-2
CATGGGQGDSPLHF
TGCGCCACTGGAGGGGGACAGGGCGATTCACCCCTCCACTTT
>NA|TRBD2|TRBJ2-3|TRBV6-4
CASSDFREGYTQYF
TGTGCCAGCAGTGACTTCCGGGAGGGGTATACGCAGTATTTT
>NA|TRBD1|TRBJ2-1|TRBV28
CASSFIGQGAAMQTSYNEQFF
TGTGCCAGCAGTTTTATTGGACAGGGGGCGGCCATGCAAACATCCTACAATGAGCAGTTCTTC
>NA|NA|TRBJ1-3|TRBV4-3
CASSPERGAAGNTIYF
TGCGCCAGCAGCCCAGAGCGGGGTGCTGCTGGAAACACCATATATTTT
>NA|TRBD1|TRBJ1-1|TRBV5-1
CASSPGQGTVWGTEAFF
TGCGCCAGCAGCCCGGGACAGGGGACGGTTTGGGGCACTGAAGCTTTCTTT
>NA|NA|TRBJ2-2|TRBV5-1
CASSLYEGTGELFF
TGCGCCAGCAGCTTATACGAGGGTACCGGGGAGCTGTTTTTT
>NA|NA|TRBJ1-1|TRBV2
CASRTSTAMNTEAFF
TGTGCCAGCAGAACCTCGACAGCCATGAACACTGAAGCTTTCTTT
>once|TRBD2|TRBJ2-7|TRBV3-1/TRBV3-2
CASSQDGTNYEQYF
TGTGCCAGCAGCCAAGATGGGACTAACTACGAGCAGTACTTC
>NA|NA|TRBJ2-2|TRBV4-1
CASSQVKGGAGAGELFF
TGCGCCAGCAGCCAAGTAAAAGGGGGTGCGGGGGCCGGGGAGCTGTTTTTT
>NA|NA|TRBJ2-5|TRBV24-1
CATLREETQYF
TGTGCCACACTTCGGGAGGAGACCCAGTACTTC
>once|TRBD1|TRBJ2-2|TRBV3-1/TRBV3-2
CASSRRTGKGGELFF
TGTGCCAGCAGCCGCCGGACAGGGAAGGGCGGGGAGCTGTTTTTT
>few|TRBD1|TRBJ1-1|TRBV11-2
CASSLGQGSTEAFF
TGTGCCAGCAGCTTAGGACAGGGATCAACTGAAGCTTTCTTT
>NA|TRBD1|TRBJ2-7|TRBV24-1
CATRAGQGAYEQYF
TGTGCCACTCGCGCGGGACAGGGGGCCTACGAGCAGTACTTC
>NA|TRBD1|TRBJ2-2|TRBV9
CASSGGGWSGELFF
TGTGCCAGCAGCGGAGGGGGCTGGAGCGGGGAGCTGTTTTTT
>once|TRBD2|TRBJ2-7|TRBV3-1/TRBV3-2
CASGRAGGTTYEQYF
TGTGCCAGCGGCAGAGCGGGAGGGACCACCTACGAGCAGTACTTC
>NA|NA|TRBJ1-1|TRBV19
CATGRGTEAFF
TGTGCAACGGGTAGGGGTACTGAAGCTTTCTTT
>NA|TRBD2|TRBJ2-5|TRBV7-2
CASSRGGVETQYF
TGTGCCAGCAGCCGCGGGGGGGTAGAGACCCAGTACTTC
>NA|TRBD1|TRBJ2-4|TRBV3-1/TRBV3-2
CASSKGQGFSVNIQYF
TGTGCCAGCAGCAAGGGACAGGGTTTTTCCGTCAACATTCAGTACTTC
>NA|NA|TRBJ1-1|TRBV3-1/TRBV3-2
CASREQGNTEAFF
TGTGCCAGCAGGGAACAGGGGAACACTGAAGCTTTCTTT
>NA|NA|TRBJ2-1|TRBV7-3
CASSSTGYNEQFF
TGTGCCAGCAGTTCTACAGGTTACAATGAGCAGTTCTTC
>NA|TRBD1|TRBJ2-5|TRBV24-1
CATSADRGQETQYF
TGTGCCACCAGTGCGGACAGGGGGCAAGAGACCCAGTACTTC
>NA|NA|TRBJ2-2|TRBV7-9
CASSLGQYTGELFF
TGTGCCAGCAGCTTAGGACAGTACACCGGGGAGCTGTTTTTT
>NA|TRBD1|TRBJ1-6|TRBV5-4
CASSGQGNSPLHF
TGTGCCAGCAGCGGACAGGGTAATTCACCCCTCCACTTT
>NA|NA|TRBJ1-1|TRBV19
CASSIDPGVNTEAFF
TGTGCCAGTAGTATAGATCCGGGAGTGAACACTGAAGCTTTCTTT
>NA|TRBD2|TRBJ2-5|TRBV5-1
CASSLGLAGVETQYF
TGCGCCAGCAGCTTGGGGCTAGCGGGAGTAGAGACCCAGTACTTC
>NA|TRBD1|TRBJ2-2|TRBV6-1
CASIERDPGGIGELFF
TGTGCCAGCATTGAGAGGGACCCAGGGGGCATCGGGGAGCTGTTTTTT
>NA|NA|TRBJ2-7|TRBV24-1
CATSGSAGDSYEQYF
TGTGCCACCAGTGGTTCAGCAGGGGACTCCTACGAGCAGTACTTC
>NA|TRBD1|TRBJ1-1|TRBV11-3
CASSFWGQGWTEAFF
TGTGCCAGCAGCTTCTGGGGACAGGGCTGGACTGAAGCTTTCTTT
>NA|NA|TRBJ1-1|TRBV29-1
CSGEAMNTEAFF
TGCAGCGGCGAAGCCATGAACACTGAAGCTTTCTTT
>NA|NA|TRBJ1-5|TRBV7-9
CASSLQEEQPQHF
TGTGCCAGCAGCTTGCAGGAGGAGCAGCCCCAGCATTTT
>NA|TRBD2|TRBJ2-1|TRBV3-1/TRBV3-2
CASSLPRLGGGNEQFF
TGTGCCAGCAGCCTCCCCCGGTTGGGGGGGGGCAATGAGCAGTTCTTC
>NA|TRBD1|TRBJ1-3|TRBV28
CASPGTEKVSGNTIYF
TGTGCCAGCCCCGGGACAGAAAAAGTATCTGGAAACACCATATATTTT
>once|TRBD1|TRBJ2-4|TRBV5-4
CASSWGQGDIQYF
TGTGCCAGCAGTTGGGGACAGGGGGACATTCAGTACTTC
>NA|NA|TRBJ1-4|TRBV7-9
CASSFGGQFAEKLFF
TGTGCCAGCAGCTTTGGTGGACAGTTCGCTGAAAAACTGTTTTTT
>NA|NA|TRBJ2-1|TRBV7-2
CASSFAGANEQFF
TGTGCCAGCAGCTTCGCAGGGGCAAATGAGCAGTTCTTC
>NA|NA|TRBJ2-2|TRBV7-7
CASSLEEPGELFF
TGTGCTAGCAGCTTAGAGGAGCCCGGGGAGCTGTTTTTT
>NA|NA|TRBJ1-2|TRBV5-1
CASSADNYGYTF
TGCGCCAGCAGCGCAGATAACTATGGCTACACCTTC
>once|NA|TRBJ2-1|TRBV4-2
CASSLPDPTQGAQNNEQFF
TGTGCCAGCAGCCTCCCGGACCCTACGCAAGGGGCCCAAAACAATGAGCAGTTCTTC
>NA|NA|TRBJ1-1|TRBV7-8
CASSRDTNTEAFF
TGTGCCAGCAGCCGAGACACGAACACTGAAGCTTTCTTT
>NA|NA|TRBJ2-2|TRBV5-1
CASSSPSGTGELFF
TGCGCCAGCAGCTCCCCTTCCGGCACCGGGGAGCTGTTTTTT
>NA|TRBD1|TRBJ1-2|TRBV18
CASSPQPGQGYMFGGYTF
TGTGCCAGCTCACCACAGCCGGGACAGGGCTATATGTTCGGCGGCTACACCTTC
>NA|NA|TRBJ2-2|TRBV12-3/TRBV12-4
CASRLTGELFF
TGTGCCAGCAGACTAACCGGGGAGCTGTTTTTT
>NA|TRBD2|TRBJ2-3|TRBV11-2
CASSLDLGLAGDTQYF
TGTGCCAGCAGCTTAGATCTAGGACTAGCGGGAGATACGCAGTATTTT
>NA|TRBD1|TRBJ1-5|TRBV5-5
CASSLSVGTGIQPQHF
TGTGCCAGCAGCTTGAGCGTCGGGACAGGGATTCAGCCCCAGCATTTT
>NA|NA|TRBJ1-1|TRBV14
CASSQGRDIYTEAFF
TGTGCCAGCAGCCAAGGCCGGGACATCTACACTGAAGCTTTCTTT
>once|NA|TRBJ1-1|TRBV12-3/TRBV12-4
CASSRTTEAFF
TGTGCCAGCAGCCGAACAACTGAAGCTTTCTTT
>NA|NA|TRBJ1-1|TRBV29-1
CSVEAGALTEAFF
TGCAGCGTTGAGGCAGGGGCCTTGACTGAAGCTTTCTTT
>NA|TRBD1|TRBJ2-2|TRBV5-1
CASRATRQGTTGELFF
TGCGCCAGCAGGGCCACGCGACAGGGAACAACCGGGGAGCTGTTTTTT
>once|NA|TRBJ2-7|TRBV7-2
CASSLNEEQYF
TGTGCCAGCAGCTTAAATGAGGAGCAGTACTTC
>NA|TRBD1|TRBJ2-1|TRBV27
CASIRDRRTNEQFF
TGTGCCAGCATAAGGGACAGGAGGACGAATGAGCAGTTCTTC
>once|NA|TRBJ2-1|TRBV2
CASSVNRAEFF
TGTGCCAGCAGTGTAAACCGAGCGGAGTTCTTC
>NA|TRBD1|TRBJ1-5|TRBV7-9
CASSLGDRGHQPQHF
TGTGCCAGCAGCTTAGGGGACAGGGGCCATCAGCCCCAGCATTTT